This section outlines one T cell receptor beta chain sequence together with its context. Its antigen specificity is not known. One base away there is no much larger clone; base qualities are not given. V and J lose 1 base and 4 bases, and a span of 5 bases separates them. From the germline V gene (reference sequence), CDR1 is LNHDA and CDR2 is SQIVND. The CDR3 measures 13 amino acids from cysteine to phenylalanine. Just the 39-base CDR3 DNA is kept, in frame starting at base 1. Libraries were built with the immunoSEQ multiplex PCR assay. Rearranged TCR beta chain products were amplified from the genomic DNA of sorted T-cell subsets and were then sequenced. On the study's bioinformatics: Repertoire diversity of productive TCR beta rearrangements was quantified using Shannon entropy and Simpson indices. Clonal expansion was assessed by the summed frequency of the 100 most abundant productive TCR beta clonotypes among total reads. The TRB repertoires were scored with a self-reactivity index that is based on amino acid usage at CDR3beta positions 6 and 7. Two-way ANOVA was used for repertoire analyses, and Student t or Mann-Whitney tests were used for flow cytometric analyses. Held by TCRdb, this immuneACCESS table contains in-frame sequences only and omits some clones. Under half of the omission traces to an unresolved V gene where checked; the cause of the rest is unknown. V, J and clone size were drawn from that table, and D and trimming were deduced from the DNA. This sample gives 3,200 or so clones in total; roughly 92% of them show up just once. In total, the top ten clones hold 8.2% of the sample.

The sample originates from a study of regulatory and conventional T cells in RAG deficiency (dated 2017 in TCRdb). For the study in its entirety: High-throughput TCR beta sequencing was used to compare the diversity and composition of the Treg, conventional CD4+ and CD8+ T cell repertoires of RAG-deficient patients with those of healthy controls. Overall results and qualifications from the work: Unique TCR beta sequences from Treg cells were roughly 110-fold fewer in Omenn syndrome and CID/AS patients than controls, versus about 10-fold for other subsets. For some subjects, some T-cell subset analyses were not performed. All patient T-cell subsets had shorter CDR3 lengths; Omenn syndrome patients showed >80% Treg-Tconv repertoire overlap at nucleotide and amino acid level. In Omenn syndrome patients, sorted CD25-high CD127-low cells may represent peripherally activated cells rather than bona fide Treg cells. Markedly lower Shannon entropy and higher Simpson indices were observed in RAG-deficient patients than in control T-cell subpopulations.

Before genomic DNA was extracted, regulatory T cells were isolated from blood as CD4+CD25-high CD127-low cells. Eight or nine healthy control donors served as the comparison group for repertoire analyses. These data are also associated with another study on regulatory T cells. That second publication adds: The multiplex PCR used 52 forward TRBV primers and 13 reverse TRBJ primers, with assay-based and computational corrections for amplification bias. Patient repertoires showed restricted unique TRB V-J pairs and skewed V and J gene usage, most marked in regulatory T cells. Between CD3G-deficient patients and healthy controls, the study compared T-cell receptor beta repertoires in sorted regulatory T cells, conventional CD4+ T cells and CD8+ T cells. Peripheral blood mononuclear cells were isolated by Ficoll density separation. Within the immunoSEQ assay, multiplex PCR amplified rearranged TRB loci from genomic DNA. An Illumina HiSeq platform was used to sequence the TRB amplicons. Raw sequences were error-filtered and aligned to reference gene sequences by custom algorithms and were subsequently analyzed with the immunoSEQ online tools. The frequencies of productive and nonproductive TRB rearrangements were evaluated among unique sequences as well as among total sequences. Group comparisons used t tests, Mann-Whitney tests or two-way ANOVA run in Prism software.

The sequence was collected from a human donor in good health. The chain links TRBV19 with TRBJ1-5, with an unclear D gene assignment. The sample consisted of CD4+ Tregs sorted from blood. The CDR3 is CASSIARNQPQHF. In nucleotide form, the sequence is TGTGCCAGTAGTATAGCCCGAAATCAGCCCCAGCATTTT.